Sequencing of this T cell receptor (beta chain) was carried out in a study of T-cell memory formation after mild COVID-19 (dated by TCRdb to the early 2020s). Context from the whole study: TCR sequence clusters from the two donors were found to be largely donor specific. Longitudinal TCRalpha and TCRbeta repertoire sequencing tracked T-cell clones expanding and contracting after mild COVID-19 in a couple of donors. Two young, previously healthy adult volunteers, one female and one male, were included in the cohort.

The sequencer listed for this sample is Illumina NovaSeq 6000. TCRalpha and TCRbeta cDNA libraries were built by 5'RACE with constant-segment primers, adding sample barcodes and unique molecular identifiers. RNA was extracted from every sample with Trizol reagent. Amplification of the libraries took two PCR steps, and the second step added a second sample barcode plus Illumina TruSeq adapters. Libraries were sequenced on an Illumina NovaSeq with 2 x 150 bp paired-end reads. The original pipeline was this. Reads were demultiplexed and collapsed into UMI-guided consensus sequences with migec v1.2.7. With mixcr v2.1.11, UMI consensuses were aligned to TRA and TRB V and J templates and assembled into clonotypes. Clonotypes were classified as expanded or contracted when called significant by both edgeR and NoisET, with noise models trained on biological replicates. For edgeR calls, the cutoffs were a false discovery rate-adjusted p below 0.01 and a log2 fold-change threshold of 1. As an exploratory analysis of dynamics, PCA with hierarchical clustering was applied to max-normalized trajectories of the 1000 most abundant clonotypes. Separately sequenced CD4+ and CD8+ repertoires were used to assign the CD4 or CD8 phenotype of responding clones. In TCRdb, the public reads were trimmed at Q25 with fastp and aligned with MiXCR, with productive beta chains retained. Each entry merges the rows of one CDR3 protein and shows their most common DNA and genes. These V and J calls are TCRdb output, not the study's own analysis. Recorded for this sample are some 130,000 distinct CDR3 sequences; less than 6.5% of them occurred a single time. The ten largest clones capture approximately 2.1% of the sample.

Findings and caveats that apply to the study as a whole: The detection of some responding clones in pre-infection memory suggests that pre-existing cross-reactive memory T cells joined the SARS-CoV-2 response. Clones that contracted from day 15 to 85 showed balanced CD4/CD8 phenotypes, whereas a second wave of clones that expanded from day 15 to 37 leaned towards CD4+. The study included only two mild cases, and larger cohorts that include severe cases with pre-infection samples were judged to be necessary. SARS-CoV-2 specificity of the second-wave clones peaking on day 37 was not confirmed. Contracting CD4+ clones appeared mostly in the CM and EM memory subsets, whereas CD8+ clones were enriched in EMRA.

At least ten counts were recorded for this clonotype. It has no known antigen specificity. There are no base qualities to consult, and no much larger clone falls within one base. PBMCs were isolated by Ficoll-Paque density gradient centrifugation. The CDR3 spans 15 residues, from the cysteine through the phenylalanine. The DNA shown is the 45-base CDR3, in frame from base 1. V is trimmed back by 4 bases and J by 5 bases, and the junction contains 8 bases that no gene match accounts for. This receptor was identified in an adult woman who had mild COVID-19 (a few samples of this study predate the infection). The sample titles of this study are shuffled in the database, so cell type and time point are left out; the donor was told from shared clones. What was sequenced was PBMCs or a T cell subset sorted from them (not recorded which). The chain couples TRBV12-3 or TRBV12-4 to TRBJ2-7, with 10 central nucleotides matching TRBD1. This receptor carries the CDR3 CASSYSGTGDNEQYF. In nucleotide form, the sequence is TGTGCCAGCAGTTACTCGGGGACAGGGGACAACGAGCAGTACTTC.